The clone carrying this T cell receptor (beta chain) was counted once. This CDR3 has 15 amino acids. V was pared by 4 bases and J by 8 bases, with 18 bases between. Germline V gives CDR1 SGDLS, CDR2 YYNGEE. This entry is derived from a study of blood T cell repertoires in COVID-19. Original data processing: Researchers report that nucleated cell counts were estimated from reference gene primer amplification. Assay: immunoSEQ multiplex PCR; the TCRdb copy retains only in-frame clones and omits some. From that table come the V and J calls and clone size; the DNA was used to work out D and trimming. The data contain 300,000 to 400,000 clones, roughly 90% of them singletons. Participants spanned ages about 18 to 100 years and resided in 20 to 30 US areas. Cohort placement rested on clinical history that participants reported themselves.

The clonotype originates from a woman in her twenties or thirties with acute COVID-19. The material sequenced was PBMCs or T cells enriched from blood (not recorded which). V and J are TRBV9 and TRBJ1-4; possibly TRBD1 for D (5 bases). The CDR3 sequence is CASSSRLGRDEKLFF. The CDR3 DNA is TGTGCCAGCAGCTCCCGCCTAGGGAGGGACGAAAAACTGTTTTTT.